The next 20 T cell receptor beta chains were all read from a single sample in a study of siplizumab effects on memory and regulatory T cells. Using immunoSEQ multiplex PCR, the repertoire was profiled, and TCRdb retains in-frame clones only, with some absent. This sample has approximately 100,000 clones; around 92% occur once, and the top ten carry under 3%. Sequencing input: CD4+ T cells sorted from blood. The receptors were sampled from a human donor in good health. Some clones in this sample may be carry-over from other donors' samples.

The chain links TRBV6-5 to TRBJ2-1, with 8 bases matching TRBD1. CDR1 MNHEY and CDR2 SVGAGI come from the germline V gene. Trimming removed 6 bases from V and 4 bases from J; junction bases left unmatched: 8. The CDR3 has 15 residues. CDR3 nucleotides: TGTGCCAGCAGGATGGGCGACAGGGGTTACAATGAGCAGTTCTTC. It specifies CASRMGDRGYNEQFF.

This rearrangement joins TRBV27 to TRBJ1-1; D is ambiguous. Germline CDR1 MNHEY, CDR2 SMNVEV (reference sequence). Trimming took 2 bases from V and 5 from J, leaving 9 bases between them. This CDR3 is built from 13 residues. The CDR3 here is CASSLTDRTEAFF. The CDR3 nucleotides read TGTGCCAGCAGTTTAACGGATAGGACTGAAGCTTTCTTT.

The V gene is TRBV2, the J gene TRBJ2-3, with TRBD1 matching 7 bases. Germline V CDR1 and CDR2: SNHLY, FYNNEI. This CDR3 has 14 residues. Losses at the gene ends were 7 bases for V and 3 bases for J; bases not matched to a gene: 7. CDR3 nucleotide sequence: TGTGCCAGCAATTCGGCAGGGGGTACAGATACGCAGTATTTT. Protein: CASNSAGGTDTQYF. Full variable domain (rest looked up from reference TRBV2 and TRBJ2-3): EPEVTQTPSHQVTQMGQEVILRCVPISNHLYFYWYRQILGQKVEFLVSFYNNEISEKSEIFDDQFSVERPDGSNFTLKIRSTKLEDSAMYFCASNSAGGTDTQYFGPGTRLTVL.

This chain connects TRBV5-4 to TRBJ2-5, with D hard to call. Germline V CDR1 and CDR2: SGHNT, YYREEE (reference sequence). This CDR3 has 15 amino acids. With 0 bases removed from V and 4 bases from J, the gap between germline ends came to 13 bases. The CDR3 region has the DNA TGTGCCAGCAGCTTGGGATCGGGCCCAAGAGAGACCCAGTACTTC. Translating it yields CASSLGSGPRETQYF.

The rearrangement joins TRBV21-1 to TRBJ2-4; TRBD2 reflects the table's D call only, with no check against the DNA. TRBV21-1 is a pseudogene locus. CDR3 length: 16 amino acids. CDR3 in amino acids: CASSTRVRGSKNIQYF. In DNA, the CDR3 is TGTGCCAGCAGCACCCGTGTTCGGGGGTCCAAAAACATTCAGTACTTC.

V is TRBV19 and J is TRBJ2-5; D possibly corresponds to TRBD2 (5 bases). The CDR3 is made up of 13 amino acids. CDR1 LNHDA and CDR2 SQIVND come from the germline V gene (reference sequence). V was pared by 8 bases and J by 2 bases, with 12 bases between. CDR3 nucleotide sequence: TGTGCCAGTCGGGAAAGGTCTCAAGAGACCCAGTACTTC. It specifies CASRERSQETQYF. Together with reference TRBV19 and TRBJ2-5, the CDR3 gives the full variable domain: DGGITQSPKYLFRKEGQNVTLSCEQNLNHDAMYWYRQDPGQGLRLIYYSQIVNDFQKGDIAEGYSVSREKKESFPLTVTSAQKNPTAFYLCASRERSQETQYFGPGTRLLVL.

This clone was detected only a few times. The chain has TRBV30 and TRBJ1-5; no clear D gene. V was pared by 0 bases and J by 3 bases, with 9 bases between. The CDR3 runs to 14 residues. CDR1 is GTSNPN and CDR2 is SVGIG in the germline V gene (reference sequence). CDR3 loop: CAWSVIGNNQPQHF. DNA of the CDR3: TGTGCCTGGAGTGTAATCGGTAACAATCAGCCCCAGCATTTT.

This clone was seen a handful of times. The chain joins TRBV6-1 to TRBJ2-1; TRBD1 matches at 8 bases. This CDR3 has 14 amino acids. The J segment lost 6 bases and the V segment lost 5 bases, leaving 6 bases of the junction unmatched. Germline-derived CDR1 and CDR2 are MNHNS and SASEGT. The CDR3 DNA sequence: TGTGCCAGCAGTTATAGGACAGGGTCCAATGAGCAGTTCTTC. It is translated as CASSYRTGSNEQFF.

The rearrangement uses TRBV6-1 and TRBJ2-7; TRBD1 matches at 12 bases. The CDR3 has 15 amino acids. Trimming took 2 bases from V and 6 from J; bases not matched to a gene: 5. The germline V gene encodes CDR1 MNHNS and CDR2 SASEGT. CDR3 in amino acids: CASSEPGTGGFEQYF. The DNA for the CDR3 is TGTGCCAGCAGTGAACCGGGGACAGGGGGCTTCGAGCAGTACTTC.

This rearrangement joins TRBV29-1 to TRBJ2-3; TRBD2 matches at 9 bases. V was pared by 4 bases and J by 9 bases, with 8 bases of the junction left unmatched. This CDR3 has 13 residues. Germline values: CDR1 SQVTM, CDR2 ANQGSEA. The CDR3 bases are TGCAGCGTTGGAGGGCGGGAGGGTCGAACGCAGTATTTT. Translating it yields CSVGGREGRTQYF.

This clone is a singleton in its sample. The V call is TRBV2, the J call TRBJ1-2; D is unresolved. Germline-derived CDR1 and CDR2 are SNHLY and FYNNEI. Trimming took 4 bases from V and 3 from J, leaving 3 bases between them. The CDR3 covers 11 residues. This CDR3 reads CASSVDYGYTF. In DNA, the CDR3 is TGTGCCAGCAGTGTGGACTATGGCTACACCTTC.

This clone has a handful of counts. The V and J genes are TRBV19 and TRBJ1-5, with no clear D. Germline CDR1 is LNHDA and CDR2 is SQIVND (reference sequence). This CDR3 region has 14 residues. Trimming removed 6 bases from V and 6 bases from J, with 15 bases in between. The CDR3 region is CASSTKGGPQPQHF. The CDR3 DNA is TGTGCCAGTAGCACGAAGGGAGGGCCTCAGCCCCAGCATTTT.

This chain uses TRBV19 with TRBJ2-7; the D gene could be TRBD1 or TRBD2 (6 bases each). Trimming shortened V by 10 bases and J by 5 bases, and 12 bases separated the two germline ends. CDR1 and CDR2 (germline): LNHDA, SQIVND (reference sequence). This CDR3 is 11 amino acids long. The chain's CDR3 is CATNREDEQYF. The CDR3 DNA sequence: TGTGCCACAAACAGGGAGGACGAGCAGTACTTC.

The chain combines TRBV15 with TRBJ2-3; TRBD2 agrees at 9 bases. CDR1 is LNHNV, CDR2 YYDKDF, per germline (reference sequence). The J segment lost 1 base and the V segment lost 3 bases, leaving 5 bases of the junction unmatched. This CDR3 is 16 amino acids long. CDR3 amino acids: CATSRGLAPGTDTQYF. The DNA of the CDR3 is TGTGCCACCAGCAGGGGACTAGCCCCTGGCACAGATACGCAGTATTTT.

The chain uses TRBV9 and TRBJ2-7, with D maybe TRBD1 (6 bases). This CDR3 is built from 16 residues. CDR1 is SGDLS, CDR2 YYNGEE, per germline. Trimming left V 0 bases short and J 3 bases short, with 16 bases between. The DNA of the CDR3 is TGTGCCAGCAGCGTAGGGCCCGGACAGACCTTCTACGAGCAGTACTTC. Its translation: CASSVGPGQTFYEQYF. The full variable domain, rest sourced from reference TRBV9 and TRBJ2-7, is DSGVTQTPKHLITATGQRVTLRCSPRSGDLSVYWYQQSLDQGLQFLIQYYNGEERAKGNILERFSAQQFPDLHSELNLSSLELGDSALYFCASSVGPGQTFYEQYFGPGTRLTVT.

The DNA for the CDR3 is TGTGCCAGCAGTTATTCTAGCGGGCGAGGAGATACGCAGTATTTT. Its translation is CASSYSSGRGDTQYF. The chain combines TRBV6-6 with TRBJ2-3, with 8 bases identical to TRBD2. With V trimmed by 3 bases and J by 5 bases, 7 bases remained unmatched. The CDR3 has 15 amino acids. The germline gives CDR1 MNHNY, CDR2 SVGAGI (reference sequence).

This clone was recorded once. This chain connects TRBV18 to TRBJ1-4, with D possibly matching TRBD1 (6 bases). There are 18 residues in the CDR3. Germline CDR1 KGHSH, CDR2 LQKENI. The V and J ends lost 3 bases and 3 bases respectively, with 20 bases between them. This CDR3 reads CASSPPNTNREANEKLFF. The CDR3 DNA reads TGTGCCAGCTCACCCCCTAACACTAACAGGGAGGCTAATGAAAAACTGTTTTTT.

This clone was seen only once. The rearrangement joins TRBV7-8 to TRBJ1-4; TRBD1 might be the D (6 bases). V lost 3 bases to trimming and J lost 7 bases, with 12 bases between them. Germline CDR1 is SGHVS and CDR2 is FQNEAQ. The CDR3 has 14 residues. CDR3 protein: CASSFSQGSEKLFF. CDR3 nucleotides: TGTGCCAGCAGCTTTAGCCAGGGGAGTGAAAAACTGTTTTTT.

The chain couples TRBV11-3 to TRBJ2-7; a possible D gene is TRBD2 (5 bases). This CDR3 region has 13 residues. Germline CDR1 is SGHNT and CDR2 is YENEEA. Deletions cut 4 bases from V and 6 bases from J, with 13 bases between. The CDR3 coding sequence is TGTGCCAGCAGCTCCCATCGCGCGGGCGAGCAGTACTTC. This codes for CASSSHRAGEQYF. The complete variable domain, with remaining parts taken from reference TRBV11-3 and TRBJ2-7, reads EAGVVQSPRYKIIEKKQPVAFWCNPISGHNTLYWYLQNLGQGPELLIRYENEEAVDDSQLPKDRFSAERLKGVDSTLKIQPAELGDSAVYLCASSSHRAGEQYFGPGTRLTVT.

The chain couples TRBV28 to TRBJ1-1; maybe TRBD1 (5 bases). Trimming took 4 bases from V and 0 from J, leaving 12 bases between them. The CDR3 extends over 15 amino acids. Germline V gene sequence: CDR1 MDHEN, CDR2 SYDVKM. The CDR3 coding sequence is TGTGCCAGCAGTTCAAGGACAAGTATGAACACTGAAGCTTTCTTT. Protein sequence: CASSSRTSMNTEAFF.